These 18 T cell receptor beta chains were sequenced from one sample in a study of blood T cells in healthy people across ages. Next came a second PCR, run for about 6 to 11 cycles, which used a sample-barcoded 5' primer along with a J-beta primer mix. TCRdb reprocessed the 5' RACE reads via MiXCR and lists one record per CDR3 protein. The data contain around 800,000 distinct CDR3 sequences, roughly 25% of them singletons. These data are also associated with another study on T cells of mothers and their children.

The sample comprised blood. These receptors were obtained from a boy younger than 18 in good health.

The chain couples TRBV4-1 to TRBJ2-5; 11 positions match TRBD2. Germline CDR1 and CDR2: MGHRA and YSYEKL. The CDR3 sequence is 15 residues long. Unmatched junction bases numbered 3, after V lost 3 bases and J lost 3 bases. CDR3 coding DNA: TGCGCCAGCAGCCACCTAGCGGGAGGAGAAGAGACCCAGTACTTC. Protein product: CASSHLAGGEETQYF.

This clonotype came up many times. The chain recombines TRBV20-1 with TRBJ2-5, with D hard to call. V was trimmed by 0 bases and J by 1 base, leaving 9 bases between them. Looked up from germline, CDR1 is DFQATT and CDR2 is SNEGSKA (reference sequence). This CDR3 spans 14 amino acids. The CDR3 sequence is CSARDLSPQETQYF. CDR3 DNA sequence: TGCAGTGCTAGAGATCTCTCCCCCCAAGAGACCCAGTACTTC.

The rearrangement uses TRBV29-1 and TRBJ2-7, with 9 bases lining up with TRBD1. CDR1 and CDR2 from the germline V gene are SQVTM and ANQGSEA. V trimming: 7 bases; J trimming: 0 bases; junction bases outside the gene matches: 1. The CDR3 sequence is 12 residues long. CDR3 DNA: TGCAGCGGACAGGGGGACTCCTACGAGCAGTACTTC. Residues: CSGQGDSYEQYF.

The chain uses TRBV6-5 and TRBJ1-2; a weak D match, TRBD1 (6 bases). V gave up 2 bases and J gave up 5 bases, with 9 bases separating them. The germline CDR1 and CDR2 sequences are MNHEY and SVGAGI. CDR3 length: 13 residues. The CDR3 is CASSYATGYGYTF. In nucleotides, the CDR3 is TGTGCCAGCAGTTACGCTACAGGGTATGGCTACACCTTC.

The V and J genes are TRBV4-3 and TRBJ1-2, with 9 bases matching TRBD1. The CDR3 has 15 amino acids. CDR1 is LGHNA and CDR2 is YSLEER in the germline V gene. The J segment lost 6 bases and the V segment lost 4 bases, leaving 9 bases of the junction unmatched. The DNA of the CDR3 is TGCGCCAGCAGCCCGGAAGGGACAGGGTACCATGGCTACACCTTC. It encodes CASSPEGTGYHGYTF.

The rearrangement links TRBV24-1 to TRBJ2-5; D not certain. Trimming pared 2 bases from V and 1 base from J, leaving 4 bases between. The CDR3 runs 13 residues. The germline V gene has CDR1 KGHDR and CDR2 SFDVKD. The CDR3: CATSDWAQETQYF. Here the CDR3 DNA reads TGTGCCACCAGTGATTGGGCCCAAGAGACCCAGTACTTC.

V usage is TRBV27 and J usage is TRBJ1-1; tentatively, D is TRBD1 (5 bases). This CDR3 contains 13 residues. In germline, CDR1 is MNHEY, CDR2 SMNVEV (reference sequence). V lost 5 bases to trimming and J lost 4 bases, with 11 bases between them. The CDR3 region is CASSARGSTEAFF. The CDR3 nucleotides are TGTGCCAGCAGTGCTAGGGGTAGCACTGAAGCTTTCTTT.

This chain joins TRBV4-2 and TRBJ2-7; D perhaps matches TRBD2 (5 bases). The CDR3 loop spans 17 amino acids. Between the trimmed V and J ends, which lost 2 bases and 0 bases, there was a span of 17 bases. Germline assignment: CDR1 LGHNA and CDR2 YNFKEQ. This CDR3 is CASSQPLSGTSSYEQYF. CDR3 sequence (DNA): TGTGCCAGCAGCCAACCCCTAAGCGGAACGAGCTCCTACGAGCAGTACTTC.

The V call is TRBV20-1, the J call TRBJ2-1; the D is unclear. Germline CDR1 reads DFQATT; CDR2 reads SNEGSKA (reference sequence). V gave up 3 bases and J gave up 8 bases, with 11 bases separating them. The length of the CDR3 is 12 residues. The CDR3, as DNA: TGCAGTGCTAGGTTGGCTCCGGATGAGCAGTTCTTC. The encoded protein is CSARLAPDEQFF.

The V gene is TRBV20-1, the J gene TRBJ2-7, with 8 bases that match TRBD1. The germline gives CDR1 DFQATT, CDR2 SNEGSKA (reference sequence). This CDR3 has 12 residues. The V gene end was trimmed by 6 bases and the J gene end by 6 bases; junction bases not matched to a gene: 7. The CDR3, as DNA: TGCAGTGCCAATCCCCAGGGGGCCGAGCAGTACTTC. Translation gives CSANPQGAEQYF.

The chain carries TRBV5-1 and TRBJ2-1; D may be TRBD2 (6 bases). This CDR3 is built from 16 residues. With 0 bases removed from V and 2 bases from J, the gap between germline ends came to 12 bases. Germline CDR1 reads SGHRS; CDR2 reads YFSETQ. The CDR3 sequence: CASSLAGGGTYNEQFF. The CDR3 DNA reads as TGCGCCAGCAGCTTGGCCGGAGGAGGGACCTACAATGAGCAGTTCTTC.

The chain combines TRBV7-2 with TRBJ2-5, with 7 nucleotides matching TRBD2. V was pared by 1 base and J by 4 bases, with 6 bases of the junction left unmatched. Germline CDR1 reads SGHTA; CDR2 reads FQGNSA. CDR3 size: 15 residues. The CDR3 spells CASSLVVSGGETQYF. Here the CDR3 DNA reads TGTGCCAGCAGCTTAGTAGTTTCGGGGGGAGAGACCCAGTACTTC.

This clonotype was recorded a few times. This chain's CDR3 is CSAGNRDRGSHEQYF. The CDR3 nucleotides read TGCAGTGCTGGAAACCGGGACAGGGGTTCCCACGAGCAGTACTTC. The chain has TRBV20-1 and TRBJ2-7; the match to TRBD1 covers 10 bases. J lost 5 bases, V lost 5 bases, and 12 bases had no gene match. This CDR3 region has 15 residues. From germline, CDR1 is DFQATT and CDR2 SNEGSKA (reference sequence).

This clonotype was seen only a few times. The V gene is TRBV6-5, the J gene TRBJ2-1, with 13 bases aligning to TRBD2. In germline, CDR1 is MNHEY, CDR2 SVGAGI. The CDR3 extends over 18 amino acids. V shed 2 bases, J shed 9 bases, and the junction held 13 bases outside the gene matches. This chain's CDR3 is CASSYSSRGLAGVAEQFF. CDR3 DNA sequence: TGTGCCAGCAGTTACAGTTCGAGAGGACTAGCGGGGGTGGCTGAGCAGTTCTTC.

The V call is TRBV7-2, the J call TRBJ2-5, with 12 bases aligning to TRBD2. Germline V gene sequence: CDR1 SGHTA, CDR2 FQGNSA. Trimming took 1 base from V and 4 from J; bases not matched to a gene: 4. CDR3 size: 16 residues. For the CDR3, the DNA is TGTGCCAGCAGCTTAGGGCCTAGCGGGGGGGTAGAGACCCAGTACTTC. Translation: CASSLGPSGGVETQYF.

A single count supports this clonotype. The chain links TRBV5-1 to TRBJ2-5; D gene uncertain. The CDR3 length is 14 residues. Germline V lookup: CDR1 SGHRS, CDR2 YFSETQ. Trimming shortened V by 1 base and J by 5 bases, and 12 bases separated the two germline ends. The CDR3 nucleotides read TGCGCCAGCAGCTTGCGTACCCGGCGGGAGACCCAGTACTTC. This codes for CASSLRTRRETQYF.

This clonotype was picked up a small number of times. The chain links TRBV18 to TRBJ2-1; D might be TRBD1 (5 bases). Trimming removed 3 bases from V and 4 bases from J, with 16 bases in between. The CDR3 spans 16 residues. Germline CDR1 is KGHSH and CDR2 is LQKENI. CDR3 nucleotide sequence: TGTGCCAGCTCACCGCTCGACAGTGCTGCTTACAATGAGCAGTTCTTC. This codes for CASSPLDSAAYNEQFF.

This clonotype turned up a few times. V and J are TRBV29-1 and TRBJ2-1; D possibly matches TRBD1 or TRBD2 (5 bases each). Trimming stripped 4 bases from V and 8 bases from J, with 12 bases between. CDR1 is SQVTM, CDR2 ANQGSEA, per germline. The CDR3 loop spans 12 amino acids. CDR3 residues: CSVARLGDEQFF. The CDR3 nucleotides are TGCAGCGTTGCAAGACTGGGGGATGAGCAGTTCTTC.